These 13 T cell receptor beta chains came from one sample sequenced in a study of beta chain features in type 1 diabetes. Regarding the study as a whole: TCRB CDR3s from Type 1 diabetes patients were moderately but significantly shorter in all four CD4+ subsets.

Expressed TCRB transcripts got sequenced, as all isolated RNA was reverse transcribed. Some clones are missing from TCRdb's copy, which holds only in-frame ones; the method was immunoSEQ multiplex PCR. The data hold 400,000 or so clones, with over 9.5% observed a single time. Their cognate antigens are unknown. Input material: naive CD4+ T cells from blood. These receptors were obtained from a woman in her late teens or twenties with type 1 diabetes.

For the CDR3, the DNA is TGTGCCAGCAGGGGGCAGGGGGGTTCACCCCTCCACTTT. This translates into CASRGQGGSPLHF. The chain employs TRBV2 and TRBJ1-6; 7 bases map to TRBD1. CDR1 is SNHLY and CDR2 is FYNNEI in the germline V gene. The CDR3 loop spans 13 amino acids. V shed 6 bases and J 9 bases; nucleotides not matched to a gene: 5.

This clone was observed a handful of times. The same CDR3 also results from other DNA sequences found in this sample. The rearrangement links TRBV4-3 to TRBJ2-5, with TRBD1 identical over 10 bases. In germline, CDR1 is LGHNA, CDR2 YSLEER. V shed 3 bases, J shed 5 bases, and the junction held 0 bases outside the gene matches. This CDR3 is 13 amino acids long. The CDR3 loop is CASSQDRGETQYF. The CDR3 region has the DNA TGCGCCAGCAGCCAGGACAGGGGGGAGACCCAGTACTTC.

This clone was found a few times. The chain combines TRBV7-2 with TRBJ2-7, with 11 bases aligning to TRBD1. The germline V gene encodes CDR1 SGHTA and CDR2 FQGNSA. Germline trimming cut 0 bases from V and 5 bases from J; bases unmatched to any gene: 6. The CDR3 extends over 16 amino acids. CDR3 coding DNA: TGTGCCAGCAGCTTAGCTTGGGGGACAGGGGGTGACGAGCAGTACTTC. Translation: CASSLAWGTGGDEQYF.

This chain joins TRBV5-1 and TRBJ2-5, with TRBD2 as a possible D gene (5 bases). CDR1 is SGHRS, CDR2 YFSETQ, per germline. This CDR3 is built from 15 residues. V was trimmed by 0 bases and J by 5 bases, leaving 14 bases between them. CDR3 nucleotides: TGCGCCAGCAGCTTGGGGAACGAAGGAGGTGAGACCCAGTACTTC. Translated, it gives CASSLGNEGGETQYF.

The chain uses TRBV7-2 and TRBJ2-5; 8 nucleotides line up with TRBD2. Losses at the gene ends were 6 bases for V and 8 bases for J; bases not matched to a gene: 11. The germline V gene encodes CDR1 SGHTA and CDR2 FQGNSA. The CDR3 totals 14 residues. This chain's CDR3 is CASSPAGGEVTQYF. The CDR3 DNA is TGTGCCAGCAGTCCGGCGGGGGGCGAGGTTACCCAGTACTTC.

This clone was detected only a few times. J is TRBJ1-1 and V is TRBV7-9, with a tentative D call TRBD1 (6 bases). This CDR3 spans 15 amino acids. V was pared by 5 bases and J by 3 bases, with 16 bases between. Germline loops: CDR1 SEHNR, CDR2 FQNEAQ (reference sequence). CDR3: CASSPAAGADTEAFF. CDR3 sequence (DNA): TGTGCCAGCAGCCCCGCCGCAGGGGCGGACACTGAAGCTTTCTTT.

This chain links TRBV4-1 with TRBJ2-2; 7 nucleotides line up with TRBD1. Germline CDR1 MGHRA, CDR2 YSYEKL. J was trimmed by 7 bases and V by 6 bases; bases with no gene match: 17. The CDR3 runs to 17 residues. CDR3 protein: CASSPEPGQTTYGELFF. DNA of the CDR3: TGCGCCAGCAGTCCTGAACCGGGACAGACCACTTACGGGGAGCTGTTTTTT.

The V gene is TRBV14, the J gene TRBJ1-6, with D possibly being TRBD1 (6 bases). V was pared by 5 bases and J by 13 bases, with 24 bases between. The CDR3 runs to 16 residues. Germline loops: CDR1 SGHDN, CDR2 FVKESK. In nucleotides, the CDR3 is TGTGCCAGCAGCGCCACACCAAACACAGGGTCGGAGCCCCTCCACTTT. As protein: CASSATPNTGSEPLHF.

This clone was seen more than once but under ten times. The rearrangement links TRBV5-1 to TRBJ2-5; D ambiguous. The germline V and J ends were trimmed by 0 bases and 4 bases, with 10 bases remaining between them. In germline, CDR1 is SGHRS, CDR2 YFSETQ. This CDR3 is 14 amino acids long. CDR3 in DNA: TGCGCCAGCAGCTTGGTGGGCCGGCGAGAGACCCAGTACTTC. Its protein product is CASSLVGRRETQYF. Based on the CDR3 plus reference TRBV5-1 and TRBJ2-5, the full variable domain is KAGVTQTPRYLIKTRGQQVTLSCSPISGHRSVSWYQQTPGQGLQFLFEYFSETQRNKGNFPGRFSGRQFSNSRSEMNVSTLELGDSALYLCASSLVGRRETQYFGPGTRLLVL.

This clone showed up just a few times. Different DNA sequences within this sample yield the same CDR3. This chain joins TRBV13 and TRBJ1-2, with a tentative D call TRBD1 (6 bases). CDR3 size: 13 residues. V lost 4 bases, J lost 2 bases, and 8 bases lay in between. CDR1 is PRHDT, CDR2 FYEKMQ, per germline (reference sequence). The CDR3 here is CASSSQGNYGYTF. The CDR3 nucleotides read TGTGCCAGCAGCTCCCAGGGGAACTATGGCTACACCTTC. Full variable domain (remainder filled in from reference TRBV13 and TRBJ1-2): AAGVIQSPRHLIKEKRETATLKCYPIPRHDTVYWYQQGPGQDPQFLISFYEKMQSDKGSIPDRFSAQQFSDYHSELNMSSLELGDSALYFCASSSQGNYGYTFGSGTRLTVV.

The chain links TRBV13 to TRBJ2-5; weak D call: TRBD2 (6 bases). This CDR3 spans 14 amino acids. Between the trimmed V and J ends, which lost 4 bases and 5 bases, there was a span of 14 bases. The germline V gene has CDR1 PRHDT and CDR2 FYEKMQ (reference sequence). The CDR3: CASSSTRLVETQYF. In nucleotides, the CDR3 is TGTGCCAGCAGCTCGACCAGACTAGTCGAGACCCAGTACTTC.

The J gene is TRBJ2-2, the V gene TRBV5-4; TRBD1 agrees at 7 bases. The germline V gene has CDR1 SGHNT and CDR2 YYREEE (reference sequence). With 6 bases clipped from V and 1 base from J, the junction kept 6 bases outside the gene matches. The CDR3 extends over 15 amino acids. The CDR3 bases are TGTGCCAGCAAGTCCGGGACAGTGAACACCGGGGAGCTGTTTTTT. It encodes CASKSGTVNTGELFF.

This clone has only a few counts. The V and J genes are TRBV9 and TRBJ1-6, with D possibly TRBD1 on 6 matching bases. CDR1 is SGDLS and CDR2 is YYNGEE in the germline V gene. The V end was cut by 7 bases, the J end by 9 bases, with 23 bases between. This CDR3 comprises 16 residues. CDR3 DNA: TGTGCCAGCGCCAAGGAAGGGTCCTACAGGGCTTCACCCCTCCACTTT. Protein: CASAKEGSYRASPLHF.